What follows is one T cell receptor beta chain and its context. The sample is drawn from a study of T cell changes during pregnancy in multiple sclerosis. The method was immunoSEQ multiplex PCR; TCRdb's version includes in-frame clones alone and lacks a portion of them. The table has about 38,000 clones, around 90% seen once. Deletions cut 3 bases from V and 10 bases from J, with 7 bases between. CDR3 length equals 11 residues. The germline V gene has CDR1 MNHNS and CDR2 SASEGT. This clonotype was sampled from a female donor with multiple sclerosis, enrolled in a pregnancy study. The chain couples TRBV6-1 to TRBJ2-1; D remains unclear. This sample comprised CD8+ T cells from peripheral blood mononuclear cells, obtained in the third trimester of pregnancy. The CDR3 loop is CASSDMREQFF. The CDR3 DNA is TGTGCCAGCAGTGATATGAGGGAGCAGTTCTTC.